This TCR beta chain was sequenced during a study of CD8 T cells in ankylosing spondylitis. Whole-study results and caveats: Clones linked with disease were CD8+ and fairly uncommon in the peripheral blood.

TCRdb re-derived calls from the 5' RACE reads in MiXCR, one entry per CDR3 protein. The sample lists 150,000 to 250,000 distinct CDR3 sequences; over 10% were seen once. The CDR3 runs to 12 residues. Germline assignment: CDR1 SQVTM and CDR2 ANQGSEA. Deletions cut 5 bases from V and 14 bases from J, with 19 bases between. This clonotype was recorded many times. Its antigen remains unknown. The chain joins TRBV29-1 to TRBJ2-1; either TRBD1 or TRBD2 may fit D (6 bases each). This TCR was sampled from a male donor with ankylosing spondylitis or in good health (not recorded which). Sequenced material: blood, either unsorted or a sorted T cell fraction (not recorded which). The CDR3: CSVRGDFLSEFF. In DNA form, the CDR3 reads TGCAGCGTTAGGGGGGACTTCCTCTCCGAGTTCTTC.